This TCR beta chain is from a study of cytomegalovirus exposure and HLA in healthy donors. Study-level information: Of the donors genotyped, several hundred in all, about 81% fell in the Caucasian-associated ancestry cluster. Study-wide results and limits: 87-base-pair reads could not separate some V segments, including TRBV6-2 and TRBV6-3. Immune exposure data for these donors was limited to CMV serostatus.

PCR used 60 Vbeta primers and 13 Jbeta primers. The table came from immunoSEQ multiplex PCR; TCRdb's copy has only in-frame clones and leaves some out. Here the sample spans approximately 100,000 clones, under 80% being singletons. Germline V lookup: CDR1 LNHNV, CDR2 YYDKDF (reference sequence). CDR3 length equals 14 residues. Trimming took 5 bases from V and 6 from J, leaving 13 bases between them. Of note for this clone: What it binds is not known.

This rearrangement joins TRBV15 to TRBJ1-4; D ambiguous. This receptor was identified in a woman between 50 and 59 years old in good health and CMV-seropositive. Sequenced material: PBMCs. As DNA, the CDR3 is TGTGCCACCAGCCCCCGGGATCGGTATGAAAAACTGTTTTTT. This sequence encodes CATSPRDRYEKLFF.